Only a few counts were recorded for the clone carrying this TCR beta chain. Its target is unknown. The data belong to a study of post-analysis software for immune sequencing data. Broader study findings: Compared with controls, patients had more of about 5 TRBV segments, including TRBV5-6, TRBV5-1 and TRBV20-1. Versus controls, multiple sclerosis patients showed significantly lower diversity (normalized Chao1).

The CDR3 runs to 14 residues. V was clipped by 4 bases and J by 4 bases, with 13 bases between them. TCR beta cDNA libraries had unique molecular identifiers. Each CDR3 protein gets one entry after TCRdb re-called the PCR reads with MiXCR. The sample carries 750,000 to 900,000 distinct CDR3 sequences, around 45% recorded once. Sequenced material: blood. The J gene is TRBJ2-5, the V gene TRBV12-3 or TRBV12-4, with TRBD1 as a possible D gene (6 bases). This clonotype was obtained from a girl aged 5-17 years with multiple sclerosis. The CDR3 spells CASSSPGVGETQYF. CDR3 DNA: TGTGCCAGCAGTTCCCCAGGGGTGGGAGAGACCCAGTACTTC.